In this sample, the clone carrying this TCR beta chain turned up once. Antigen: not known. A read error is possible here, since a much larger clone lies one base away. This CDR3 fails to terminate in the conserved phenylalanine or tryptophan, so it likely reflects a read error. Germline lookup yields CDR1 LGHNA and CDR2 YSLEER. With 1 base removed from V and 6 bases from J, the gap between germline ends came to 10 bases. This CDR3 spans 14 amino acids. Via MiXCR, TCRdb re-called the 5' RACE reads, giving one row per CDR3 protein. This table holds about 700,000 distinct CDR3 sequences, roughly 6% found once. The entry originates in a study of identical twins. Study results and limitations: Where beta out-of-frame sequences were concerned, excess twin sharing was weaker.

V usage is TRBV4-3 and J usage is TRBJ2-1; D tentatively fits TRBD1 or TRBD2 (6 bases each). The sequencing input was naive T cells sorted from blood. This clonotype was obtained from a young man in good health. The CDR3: CASSQGGGPNEQFI. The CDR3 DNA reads TGCGCCAGCAGCCAAGGAGGGGGGCCCAATGAGCAGTTCATC.